These T cell receptor beta chains were read from a single sample in a study of CD8 T cells in ankylosing spondylitis. TCRdb reprocessed the 5' RACE reads with MiXCR, giving one entry per CDR3 protein. The table has around 230,000 distinct CDR3 sequences, about 9.1% seen once. The sample was blood, either unsorted or a sorted T cell fraction (not recorded which). The receptors originated from a male donor with ankylosing spondylitis or in good health (not recorded which). Both conserved end residues are part of each CDR3. D genes are given only for firm matches. Expanded clones get a size class; other rows say once, few or many, or leave the size out.

d_call: NA; j_call: TRBJ2-7; v_call: TRBV3-1; clone_size: many; cdr3_nt: TGTGCCAGCAGCCATCAATATAGAAACCGGGACATTGACTACGAGCAGTACTTC; cdr3_aa: CASSHQYRNRDIDYEQYF
d_call: NA; j_call: TRBJ2-2; v_call: TRBV29-1; clone_size: many; cdr3_nt: TGCAGCGCCCAACACGGGTGGCCCGGGGAGCTGTTTTTT; cdr3_aa: CSAQHGWPGELFF
d_call: TRBD1; j_call: TRBJ2-1; v_call: TRBV5-8; clone_size: many; cdr3_nt: TGTGCCAGCAGCTTCGAGGGGGACAGACCTTCCTACAATGAGCAGTTCTTC; cdr3_aa: CASSFEGDRPSYNEQFF
d_call: TRBD2; j_call: TRBJ2-1; v_call: TRBV5-4; clone_size: NA; cdr3_nt: TGTGCCAGCAGCATCAGAAGCGGGAGGGCCAGGGATGAGCAGTTCTTC; cdr3_aa: CASSIRSGRARDEQFF
d_call: NA; j_call: TRBJ2-4; v_call: TRBV12-3/TRBV12-4; clone_size: few; cdr3_nt: TGTGCCAGCAGTGGGTCAGGGGGGGCAGCCAAAAACATTCAGTACTTC; cdr3_aa: CASSGSGGAAKNIQYF
d_call: NA; j_call: TRBJ2-1; v_call: TRBV5-1; clone_size: many; cdr3_nt: TGCGCCAGCAGCTTGACCCCCCGCTCCTACAATGAGCAGTTCTTC; cdr3_aa: CASSLTPRSYNEQFF
d_call: TRBD2; j_call: TRBJ2-5; v_call: TRBV7-2; clone_size: NA; cdr3_nt: TGTGCCAGCAGCTCCCAAGGACTAGCGGGGGAAGAGACCCAGTACTTC; cdr3_aa: CASSSQGLAGEETQYF
d_call: NA; j_call: TRBJ2-1; v_call: TRBV7-6; clone_size: many; cdr3_nt: TGTGCCAGCAGCCCCCTAGAAAATGAGCAGTTCTTC; cdr3_aa: CASSPLENEQFF
d_call: TRBD2; j_call: TRBJ2-7; v_call: TRBV12-3/TRBV12-4; clone_size: many; cdr3_nt: TGTGCCAGCAGTTTGCCTAGCGGCTCGGGCGAGCAGTACTTC; cdr3_aa: CASSLPSGSGEQYF
d_call: NA; j_call: TRBJ1-1; v_call: TRBV30; clone_size: NA; cdr3_nt: TGTGCCTGGAGGGGCTCCCTGACAGACAAGAACACTGAAGCTTTCTTT; cdr3_aa: CAWRGSLTDKNTEAFF
d_call: TRBD1; j_call: TRBJ2-4; v_call: TRBV20-1; clone_size: many; cdr3_nt: TGCAGTGCTAGAGAGACAGGGGGCGCAGGCATTCAGTACTTC; cdr3_aa: CSARETGGAGIQYF
d_call: NA; j_call: TRBJ2-3; v_call: TRBV7-2; clone_size: many; cdr3_nt: TGTGCCAGCAGCTTAGGCTGGGTTGCAGATACGCAGTATTTT; cdr3_aa: CASSLGWVADTQYF
d_call: TRBD1; j_call: TRBJ2-2; v_call: TRBV5-1; clone_size: many; cdr3_nt: TGCGCCAGCAGCTCACAGGGGCTCAACACCGGGGAGCTGTTTTTT; cdr3_aa: CASSSQGLNTGELFF
d_call: NA; j_call: TRBJ2-1; v_call: TRBV6-5; clone_size: many; cdr3_nt: TGTGCCAGCAGTTACTTGGGGGCTTTATCCTACAATGAGCAGTTCTTC; cdr3_aa: CASSYLGALSYNEQFF
d_call: TRBD2; j_call: TRBJ2-3; v_call: TRBV4-2; clone_size: many; cdr3_nt: TGTGCCAGCAGCCCTCTCTCCCTGAGCGGGGGGGACACAGATACGCAGTATTTT; cdr3_aa: CASSPLSLSGGDTDTQYF
d_call: NA; j_call: TRBJ2-4; v_call: TRBV20-1; clone_size: NA; cdr3_nt: TGCAGTGCTAGCCAAGACAGAACCAAAAACATTCAGTACTTC; cdr3_aa: CSASQDRTKNIQYF
d_call: NA; j_call: TRBJ2-3; v_call: TRBV6-2/TRBV6-3; clone_size: many; cdr3_nt: TGTGCCAGCAGTTACGCAGGGAGTCGGGGCGATACGCAGTATTTT; cdr3_aa: CASSYAGSRGDTQYF
d_call: NA; j_call: TRBJ2-3; v_call: TRBV20-1; clone_size: many; cdr3_nt: TGCAGTGCTAGCCCAGCGAGGAATACGCAGTATTTT; cdr3_aa: CSASPARNTQYF
d_call: NA; j_call: TRBJ1-1; v_call: TRBV20-1; clone_size: few; cdr3_nt: TGCAGTGCTAGCCTGGAGGGCACTGAAGCTTTCTTT; cdr3_aa: CSASLEGTEAFF
d_call: NA; j_call: TRBJ2-3; v_call: TRBV9; clone_size: many; cdr3_nt: TGTGCCAGCAGCGTAGAGGAAAGTTACTACACAGATACGCAGTATTTT; cdr3_aa: CASSVEESYYTDTQYF
d_call: NA; j_call: TRBJ1-6; v_call: TRBV15; clone_size: many; cdr3_nt: TGTGCCACCAGCTCCAGGGAGGGGAATTCACCCCTCCACTTT; cdr3_aa: CATSSREGNSPLHF
d_call: NA; j_call: TRBJ1-2; v_call: TRBV6-2/TRBV6-3; clone_size: many; cdr3_nt: TGTGCCAGCAACCTCGACAGTGACTATGGCTACACCTTC; cdr3_aa: CASNLDSDYGYTF
d_call: TRBD1; j_call: TRBJ1-1; v_call: TRBV20-1; clone_size: many; cdr3_nt: TGCAGTGCCACTGAGAATACAGGGGCCAACACTGAAGCTTTCTTT; cdr3_aa: CSATENTGANTEAFF
d_call: TRBD2; j_call: TRBJ2-3; v_call: TRBV7-6; clone_size: many; cdr3_nt: TGTGCCAGCAGCCTAACTAGCGGGGTCCCAGATACGCAGTATTTT; cdr3_aa: CASSLTSGVPDTQYF
d_call: NA; j_call: TRBJ2-2; v_call: TRBV2; clone_size: many; cdr3_nt: TGTGCCAGCAGGGGCCTGGCCGGGGAGCTGTTTTTT; cdr3_aa: CASRGLAGELFF
d_call: NA; j_call: TRBJ2-5; v_call: TRBV6-2/TRBV6-3; clone_size: many; cdr3_nt: TGTGCCAGCAGCCGGACACCTAAATCGGAGACCCAGTACTTC; cdr3_aa: CASSRTPKSETQYF
d_call: TRBD1; j_call: TRBJ1-2; v_call: TRBV7-2; clone_size: NA; cdr3_nt: TGTGCCAGCAGCATAACAGGGGGCAACTATGGCTACACCTTC; cdr3_aa: CASSITGGNYGYTF
d_call: NA; j_call: TRBJ2-1; v_call: TRBV20-1; clone_size: many; cdr3_nt: TGCAGTGCTGTCAGATGGGCGAATGAGCAGTTCTTC; cdr3_aa: CSAVRWANEQFF
d_call: TRBD1; j_call: TRBJ1-1; v_call: TRBV7-2; clone_size: few; cdr3_nt: TGTGCCAGCAGCCCACGCGGACAGGTATCGAACACTGAAGCTTTCTTT; cdr3_aa: CASSPRGQVSNTEAFF
d_call: NA; j_call: TRBJ2-3; v_call: TRBV9; clone_size: few; cdr3_nt: TGTGCCAGCAGCGTCAGCCTTTCCGGGACAAGCACAGATACGCAGTATTTT; cdr3_aa: CASSVSLSGTSTDTQYF
d_call: NA; j_call: TRBJ2-2; v_call: TRBV10-3; clone_size: few; cdr3_nt: TGTGCCACCATATCCCCCCGCGGGACCGCGAACACCGGGGAGCTGTTTTTT; cdr3_aa: CATISPRGTANTGELFF
d_call: TRBD2; j_call: TRBJ2-1; v_call: TRBV7-2; clone_size: many; cdr3_nt: TGTGCCAGCAGTTCCAGCGGGAGGGCCAATGAGCAGTTCTTC; cdr3_aa: CASSSSGRANEQFF
d_call: NA; j_call: TRBJ1-4; v_call: TRBV7-2; clone_size: many; cdr3_nt: TGTGCCAGCAGCTTAGGGGGCCTGCTTAATGAAAAACTGTTTTTT; cdr3_aa: CASSLGGLLNEKLFF
d_call: NA; j_call: TRBJ1-1; v_call: TRBV7-2; clone_size: many; cdr3_nt: TGTGCCAGCAGCGAGAGTACGGACACTGAAGCTTTCTTT; cdr3_aa: CASSESTDTEAFF
d_call: NA; j_call: TRBJ2-7; v_call: TRBV6-1; clone_size: few; cdr3_nt: TGTGCCAGCAGCGCCGGGAGAGGCGGCTACGAGCAGTACTTC; cdr3_aa: CASSAGRGGYEQYF
d_call: NA; j_call: TRBJ2-2; v_call: TRBV4-3; clone_size: many; cdr3_nt: TGCGCCAGCAGCCAGCAGGGTGCGAACACCGGGGAGCTGTTTTTT; cdr3_aa: CASSQQGANTGELFF
d_call: NA; j_call: TRBJ1-1; v_call: TRBV25-1; clone_size: few; cdr3_nt: TGTGCCAGCAGTGAATACTACGAAATCACTGAAGCTTTCTTT; cdr3_aa: CASSEYYEITEAFF
d_call: NA; j_call: TRBJ2-3; v_call: TRBV6-2/TRBV6-3; clone_size: NA; cdr3_nt: TGTGCCAGCAGTTTCCCCCTGGGGGAAGATACGCAGTATTTT; cdr3_aa: CASSFPLGEDTQYF
d_call: TRBD2; j_call: TRBJ2-2; v_call: TRBV9; clone_size: many; cdr3_nt: TGTGCCAGCAGCGTAGCTAAGTATCAGCGGGAGGTCCCCGGGGAGCTGTTTTTT; cdr3_aa: CASSVAKYQREVPGELFF
d_call: NA; j_call: TRBJ2-1; v_call: TRBV18; clone_size: many; cdr3_nt: TGTGCCAGCTCACCACCGTCGGGGTATGAGCAGTTCTTC; cdr3_aa: CASSPPSGYEQFF
d_call: NA; j_call: TRBJ1-1; v_call: TRBV5-1; clone_size: many; cdr3_nt: TGCGCCAGCAGCCCAGACGGGAAGGAAGAAGCTTTCTTT; cdr3_aa: CASSPDGKEEAFF
d_call: TRBD1; j_call: TRBJ2-3; v_call: TRBV5-1; clone_size: many; cdr3_nt: TGCGCCAGCAGCTTGGGGACAGGGGTCGACACAGATACGCAGTATTTT; cdr3_aa: CASSLGTGVDTDTQYF
d_call: TRBD1; j_call: TRBJ2-1; v_call: TRBV5-1; clone_size: many; cdr3_nt: TGCGCCAGCAGCAGGGGACAGGGGGGAGTGGATGAGCAGTTCTTC; cdr3_aa: CASSRGQGGVDEQFF
d_call: NA; j_call: TRBJ1-6; v_call: TRBV12-3/TRBV12-4; clone_size: few; cdr3_nt: TGTGCCAGCAGTTTTCCGACGGGGGCGAATAATTCACCCCTCCACTTT; cdr3_aa: CASSFPTGANNSPLHF
d_call: TRBD2; j_call: TRBJ2-5; v_call: TRBV7-9; clone_size: many; cdr3_nt: TGTGCCAGCAGCTTAGAGCGGGAGAGTTTGACCCAGTACTTC; cdr3_aa: CASSLERESLTQYF
d_call: NA; j_call: TRBJ1-5; v_call: TRBV6-2/TRBV6-3; clone_size: many; cdr3_nt: TGTGCCAGCAGTCTGCGGGTTAATCGCAATCAGCCCCAGCATTTT; cdr3_aa: CASSLRVNRNQPQHF
d_call: NA; j_call: TRBJ2-7; v_call: TRBV6-2/TRBV6-3; clone_size: few; cdr3_nt: TGTGCCAGCAATATGGGTCCATACGAGCAGTACTTC; cdr3_aa: CASNMGPYEQYF
d_call: NA; j_call: TRBJ2-6; v_call: TRBV27; clone_size: many; cdr3_nt: TGTGCCAGCAGTCCACCTGGGGCCAACGTCCTGACTTTC; cdr3_aa: CASSPPGANVLTF
d_call: NA; j_call: TRBJ1-1; v_call: TRBV9; clone_size: many; cdr3_nt: TGTGCCAGCAGCGAGACGGTGAACACTGAAGCTTTCTTT; cdr3_aa: CASSETVNTEAFF
d_call: TRBD2; j_call: TRBJ2-2; v_call: TRBV12-3/TRBV12-4; clone_size: NA; cdr3_nt: TGTGCCAGCAGGGAACTAGCGGGAGTAGACACCGGGGAGCTGTTTTTT; cdr3_aa: CASRELAGVDTGELFF
d_call: NA; j_call: TRBJ1-2; v_call: TRBV12-3/TRBV12-4; clone_size: few; cdr3_nt: TGTGCCATTGACGTACCGGGGGGGCTCTATGGCTACACCTTC; cdr3_aa: CAIDVPGGLYGYTF
d_call: TRBD2; j_call: TRBJ2-3; v_call: TRBV19; clone_size: NA; cdr3_nt: TGTGCCAGTAGTATGGGCGGGAGGGAGCAGTATTTT; cdr3_aa: CASSMGGREQYF
d_call: TRBD2; j_call: TRBJ2-3; v_call: TRBV25-1; clone_size: many; cdr3_nt: TGTGCCAGCAGTGAACCCCAACCCACTAGCGGGGGGGCTGGAACGCAGTATTTT; cdr3_aa: CASSEPQPTSGGAGTQYF
d_call: NA; j_call: TRBJ2-5; v_call: TRBV7-9; clone_size: many; cdr3_nt: TGTGCCAGCAGCTCCAAATTTCTCGGGGAGACCCAGTACTTC; cdr3_aa: CASSSKFLGETQYF
d_call: TRBD1; j_call: TRBJ2-7; v_call: TRBV18; clone_size: many; cdr3_nt: TGTGCCAGCTCACCACGCGGGACAGGTTCCTACGAGCAGTACTTC; cdr3_aa: CASSPRGTGSYEQYF
d_call: TRBD1; j_call: TRBJ2-3; v_call: TRBV4-3; clone_size: few; cdr3_nt: TGCGCCAGCAGCCACGGGACAGGACCCACAGATACGCAGTATTTT; cdr3_aa: CASSHGTGPTDTQYF
d_call: NA; j_call: TRBJ2-2; v_call: TRBV11-2; clone_size: many; cdr3_nt: TGTGCCAGCAGCTTTTCGGCCGGGACCACCGGGGAGCTGTTTTTT; cdr3_aa: CASSFSAGTTGELFF
d_call: TRBD2; j_call: TRBJ2-1; v_call: TRBV29-1; clone_size: NA; cdr3_nt: TGCAGCGTTGTCGTAGCGGGGGGGATCGGCTCCTACAATGAGCAGTTCTTC; cdr3_aa: CSVVVAGGIGSYNEQFF
d_call: NA; j_call: TRBJ1-4; v_call: TRBV4-2; clone_size: NA; cdr3_nt: TGTGCCATGAGCCCCGGGCCAGCCGAAAAACTGTTTTTT; cdr3_aa: CAMSPGPAEKLFF